The 23 T cell receptor beta chains listed next were all sequenced from one sample in a study of tumor-infiltrating lymphocytes in oesophageal squamous cell carcinoma. TCRdb analysed the PCR reads with MiXCR anew, one entry per CDR3 protein. Of roughly 21,000 distinct CDR3 sequences listed, about 34% are singletons. The sequencing sample was made of esophageal tumor tissue. These receptors were collected from a male donor with esophageal squamous cell carcinoma.

This rearrangement joins TRBV9 to TRBJ2-7; tentatively, D is TRBD2 (5 bases). The end of the DNA is better explained by TRBJ2-1, so the J call may be wrong. Germline lookup yields CDR1 SGDLS and CDR2 YYNGEE. The CDR3 totals 14 residues. The CDR3 nucleotides are TGTGCCAGCAGCGCCCCTACTAGGAACGATGAGCAGTTCTTC. It encodes CASSAPTRNDEQFF.

This clonotype was picked up a small number of times. This sequence joins TRBV12-3 or TRBV12-4 and TRBJ2-5, with no clear D. CDR3 length equals 12 residues. V lost 4 bases and J 4 bases, leaving 7 bases between the germline ends. CDR3 region: CASSSIRETQYF. CDR3 DNA sequence: TGTGCCAGCAGTTCAATCAGAGAGACCCAGTACTTC.

This clonotype was found a few times. The genes are TRBV25-1 and TRBJ2-7; tentatively, D is TRBD2 (6 bases). Between the trimmed V and J ends, which lost 3 bases and 7 bases, there was a span of 13 bases. The CDR3 sequence is 13 residues long. CDR1 and CDR2 from the germline V gene are MGHDK and SYGVNS. The DNA for the CDR3 is TGTGCCAGCAGTGAGACGGAGGGCAATGAGCAGTACTTC. Translation gives CASSETEGNEQYF.

Ten or more counts support this clonotype. This chain links TRBV6-2 or TRBV6-3 with TRBJ2-5, with TRBD1 matching over 10 bases. The junction had 7 bases not matched to a gene; V was cut back by 7 bases and J by 5 bases. Germline V gene data show CDR1 as MNHEY and CDR2 as SVGEGT. The CDR3 has 14 residues. CDR3 in amino acids: CASILTGGAETQYF. The CDR3, as DNA: TGTGCCAGCATTTTGACAGGGGGCGCGGAGACCCAGTACTTC.

By its share, this clonotype is medium-sized. This rearrangement joins TRBV7-2 to TRBJ2-3, with TRBD2 matching over 7 bases. With V trimmed by 3 bases and J by 10 bases, 4 bases remained unmatched. This CDR3 comprises 12 residues. CDR1 is SGHTA, CDR2 FQGNSA, per germline. CDR3 nucleotides: TGTGCCAGCAGCTTGAGCGGGACCCCGCAGTATTTT. Protein sequence: CASSLSGTPQYF.

This clonotype was detected a few times. A much larger clone lies one base from this, so it may be a read error. The rearrangement uses TRBV28 and TRBJ2-1; tentatively, D is TRBD1 (5 bases). The J call may be mistaken, given a closer DNA end match to TRBJ2-7. CDR3 length equals 17 residues. Germline V gene sequence: CDR1 MDHEN, CDR2 SYDVKM. The chain's CDR3 is CASSLSPGMGSYNEQYF. The CDR3 DNA is TGTGCCAGCAGTTTATCTCCAGGGATGGGCTCCTACAATGAGCAGTACTTC.

The chain combines TRBV7-6 with TRBJ2-4, with a weak D call TRBD2 (5 bases). The DNA end is a closer match to TRBJ2-1, so the J assignment may be wrong. The CDR3 extends over 12 amino acids. Germline loops: CDR1 SGHVS, CDR2 FNYEAQ. The DNA of the CDR3 is TGTGCCAGCAGCATCTATCGCGGGGAGCAGTTCTTC. Protein: CASSIYRGEQFF.

A few counts support this clonotype. Because the CDR3's place on the DNA is in doubt, the DNA is left out and the CDR3 is given as listed by TCRdb. The chain joins TRBV7-9 to TRBJ2-6. The CDR3 is 12 residues long, ends included. The germline gives CDR1 SEHNR, CDR2 FQNEAQ (reference sequence). The CDR3 reads CASSLRDPVLRF.

This clonotype was seen at least ten times. The rearrangement links TRBV4-3 to TRBJ2-2; D is unresolved. In germline, CDR1 is LGHNA, CDR2 YSLEER. Trimming cost V 4 bases and J 1 base, with 16 bases left between them. This CDR3 is built from 17 residues. The CDR3 is CASSRTRLIMNTGELFF. CDR3 DNA sequence: TGCGCCAGCAGCCGCACGAGGCTAATTATGAACACCGGGGAGCTGTTTTTT.

The chain couples TRBV7-3 to TRBJ2-3; TRBD2 agrees at 8 bases. The DNA end favors TRBJ2-1, so the J call may be wrong. The CDR3 sequence is 14 residues long. Germline V gene lookup returns CDR1 SGHTA and CDR2 FQGTGA. The CDR3 region is CASSLGTSYNEQFF. In DNA, the CDR3 is TGTGCCAGCAGCTTAGGGACTAGCTACAATGAGCAGTTCTTC.

V is TRBV6-1 and J is TRBJ2-7, with 10 bases aligning to TRBD1. This CDR3 has 15 residues. J was trimmed by 2 bases and V by 2 bases; bases with no gene match: 3. Germline values: CDR1 MNHNS, CDR2 SASEGT. Written as DNA, the CDR3 is TGTGCCAGCAGTGAATCGACAGGGGGCACCTACGAGCAGTACTTC. Protein: CASSESTGGTYEQYF.

Worth noting for this clonotype: Being one base from a much bigger clone, this may be a read error. The V call is TRBV7-9, the J call TRBJ2-3; D tentatively reads TRBD1 or TRBD2 (6 bases each). The germline V and J ends were trimmed by 7 bases and 14 bases, with 31 bases remaining between them. CDR1 is SEHNR, CDR2 FQNEAQ, per germline (reference sequence). This CDR3 contains 16 residues. Here the CDR3 reads CASTLWGARGTGELYF. DNA of the CDR3: TGTGCCAGCACCCTTTGGGGGGCTCGAGGCACCGGGGAGCTGTATTTT.

This chain uses TRBV6-6 with TRBJ2-4; 8 bases are shared with TRBD2. This CDR3 is built from 16 residues. The germline V gene has CDR1 MNHNY and CDR2 SVGAGI (reference sequence). V trimming: 2 bases; J trimming: 0 bases; junction bases outside the gene matches: 3. The CDR3 region has the DNA TGTGCCAGCAGTTACGAGCTAGCGGGAGCCAAAAACATTCAGTACTTC. It is translated as CASSYELAGAKNIQYF.

The chain links TRBV7-2 to TRBJ2-1; 9 bases are shared with TRBD2. The J call may not be correct, given that the DNA end is closer to TRBJ2-5. The CDR3 spans 16 residues. Looked up from germline, CDR1 is SGHTA and CDR2 is FQGNSA. The CDR3 nucleotides read TGTGCCAGCAGCGGCGGGACTAGCCCCTACCAAGAGACCCAGTACTTC. This encodes CASSGGTSPYQETQYF.

Comments on this clonotype: At one boundary the junction diverges from the germline segment, which might be a read error. The chain couples TRBV9 to TRBJ2-6, with TRBD2 as a possible D gene (5 bases). CDR1 is SGDLS, CDR2 YYNGEE, per germline. The CDR3 loop spans 15 amino acids. In DNA form, the CDR3 reads TGTGCCAGCAGCGTAGCTACCTCGGGGTATTCACCCCTCCACTTC. Translation: CASSVATSGYSPLHF.

This clonotype was recorded at least ten times. This rearrangement joins TRBV5-4 to TRBJ2-5; the D gene is possibly TRBD1 (6 bases). The CDR3 length is 12 residues. V was pared by 0 bases and J by 11 bases, with 11 bases between. In germline, CDR1 is SGHNT, CDR2 YYREEE (reference sequence). CDR3 coding DNA: TGTGCCAGCAGCTTGGATGAGGGGGAGCAGTACTTC. Protein product: CASSLDEGEQYF.

A few counts support this clonotype. The chain employs TRBV20-1 and TRBJ1-1; tentative D call: TRBD1 (5 bases). Trimming removed 0 bases from V and 3 bases from J, with 17 bases in between. The CDR3 length is 16 residues. Germline V gene data show CDR1 as DFQATT and CDR2 as SNEGSKA (reference sequence). For the CDR3, the DNA is TGCAGTGCTAGAGATCTGTCCGGGGGTTCGGACACTGAAGCTTTCTTT. As protein: CSARDLSGGSDTEAFF.

In its sample, this clonotype was seen many times. The limits of the CDR3 on the DNA are not certain, so only TCRdb's listed CDR3 is given. The rearrangement joins TRBV6-1 to TRBJ1-2; the table assigns TRBD1, which was not confirmed against the DNA. From germline, CDR1 is MNHNS and CDR2 SASEGT. The CDR3 is 13 residues long, counting both termini. The CDR3 is CASSTSVGYGYTF.

This chain links TRBV24-1 with TRBJ2-3, with 7 bases identical to TRBD1. The V gene's germline CDR1 is KGHDR and CDR2 SFDVKD. V trimming: 4 bases; J trimming: 6 bases; junction bases outside the gene matches: 6. The CDR3 spans 14 residues. The CDR3 loop reads CATSESTGRDTQYF. The CDR3, as DNA: TGTGCCACCAGTGAGTCGACAGGGCGGGATACGCAGTATTTT.

The rearrangement joins TRBV28 to TRBJ1-1; possibly TRBD1 for D (6 bases). The ends were cut back, 6 bases at V and 2 bases at J, with 10 bases in the middle. CDR1 MDHEN and CDR2 SYDVKM come from the germline V gene. The CDR3 is 13 residues long. Written as DNA, the CDR3 is TGTGCCAGCAGGGACAGCCGAAACACTGAAGCTTTCTTT. Translation: CASRDSRNTEAFF.

Sample share makes this clonotype medium-sized. The rearrangement joins TRBV12-3 or TRBV12-4 to TRBJ1-1; D may be TRBD1 (6 bases). The ends were cut back, 6 bases at V and 4 bases at J, with 12 bases in the middle. The CDR3 contains 13 residues. CDR3 coding DNA: TGTGCCAGCAGCCTTACAGGGCCCACTGAAGCTTTCTTT. Amino acid sequence: CASSLTGPTEAFF.

This clonotype appeared a few times. This sequence joins TRBV11-3 and TRBJ2-7; 8 bases fit TRBD1. Germline CDR1 SGHNT, CDR2 YENEEA. This CDR3 has 14 residues. V lost 1 base, J lost 7 bases, and 6 bases stayed unmatched. CDR3 in DNA: TGTGCCAGCAGCTTAGGGGGGACAGGAAATGAGCAGTACTTC. As protein: CASSLGGTGNEQYF. Drawing the rest from reference TRBV11-3 and TRBJ2-7, the complete variable domain is EAGVVQSPRYKIIEKKQPVAFWCNPISGHNTLYWYLQNLGQGPELLIRYENEEAVDDSQLPKDRFSAERLKGVDSTLKIQPAELGDSAVYLCASSLGGTGNEQYFGPGTRLTVT.

The CDR3 DNA sequence: TGTGCCAGCAGTTTAGGCTCTAGCGGGAGTAATGAGCAGTTCTTC. Translated: CASSLGSSGSNEQFF. The chain links TRBV12-3 or TRBV12-4 to TRBJ2-3, with 10 nucleotides matching TRBD2. The end of the DNA is better explained by TRBJ2-1, so the J call may be wrong. CDR3 length: 15 amino acids.